This passage covers 22 T cell receptor beta chains from one sample sequenced in a study of PD-L1 blockade in urothelial cancer. Only in-frame clones appear in the TCRdb table, and some are missing; sequencing was by immunoSEQ multiplex PCR. The sample carries some 71,000 clones, approximately 84% recorded once. The time point: pretreatment peripheral blood. The input for sequencing was PBMCs, taken around atezolizumab (anti-PD-L1) treatment. The receptors derive from a man between 60 and 75 years old with urothelial cancer.

This clone has a handful of counts. The rearrangement links TRBV6-5 to TRBJ2-5; 10 bases fit TRBD2. Germline V CDR1 and CDR2: MNHEY, SVGAGI. V gave up 6 bases and J gave up 8 bases; unmatched junction bases: 12. The CDR3 spans 15 residues. CDR3 nucleotide sequence: TGTGCCAGCAGCCCCGGATTTAGCGGGGGGACCACCCAGTACTTC. It is translated as CASSPGFSGGTTQYF.

The chain employs TRBV19 and TRBJ2-1; D not certain. From germline, CDR1 is LNHDA and CDR2 SQIVND (reference sequence). The CDR3 has 11 residues. The V end was cut by 7 bases, the J end by 3 bases, with 4 bases between. CDR3 in DNA: TGTGCCAGTACCAACTACAATGAGCAGTTCTTC. It specifies CASTNYNEQFF.

As to this clone: The sample holds other DNA sequences that translate to the same CDR3. The CDR3 DNA is TGTGCCAGCAGTCCCGGCCTACTAGGGGAAAAACTGTTTTTT. It yields the protein CASSPGLLGEKLFF. The chain recombines TRBV25-1 with TRBJ1-4; D is uncertain. V was shortened by 5 bases and J by 8 bases, with 15 bases between the two germline ends. Per the germline V gene, CDR1 is MGHDK and CDR2 is SYGVNS. The CDR3 spans 14 residues.

The rearrangement links TRBV4-3 to TRBJ2-7; D remains ambiguous. Trimming pared 0 bases from V and 1 base from J, leaving 7 bases between. CDR3 length: 14 amino acids. The V gene's germline CDR1 is LGHNA and CDR2 YSLEER. CDR3 amino acids: CASSQDMSSYEQYF. In nucleotides, the CDR3 is TGCGCCAGCAGCCAAGATATGAGTTCCTACGAGCAGTACTTC.

V and J are TRBV7-2 and TRBJ2-2; D is unresolved. V gave up 5 bases and J gave up 4 bases, with 8 bases separating them. This CDR3 is built from 13 residues. In germline, CDR1 is SGHTA, CDR2 FQGNSA. The chain's CDR3 is CASSGRITGELFF. CDR3 coding DNA: TGTGCCAGCAGCGGGCGAATCACCGGGGAGCTGTTTTTT.

The chain uses TRBV27 and TRBJ2-7; 7 bases line up with TRBD1. Losses at the gene ends were 5 bases for V and 2 bases for J; bases not matched to a gene: 12. The length of the CDR3 is 16 residues. CDR1 and CDR2 from the germline V gene are MNHEY and SMNVEV (reference sequence). Written as DNA, the CDR3 is TGTGCCAGCAGTACTCGGACAGGTCCATTAACCTACGAGCAGTACTTC. This gives the protein CASSTRTGPLTYEQYF.

This chain joins TRBV6-5 and TRBJ1-3; 10 positions match TRBD1. This CDR3 comprises 16 residues. V shed 4 bases, J shed 1 base, and the junction held 4 bases outside the gene matches. CDR1 is MNHEY and CDR2 is SVGAGI in the germline V gene. CDR3 sequence reads: CASSWTGGISGNTIYF. For the CDR3, the DNA is TGTGCCAGCAGTTGGACAGGGGGGATTTCTGGAAACACCATATATTTT.

J is TRBJ2-1 and V is TRBV7-2; 10 bases are shared with TRBD2. The CDR3 contains 16 residues. Germline V CDR1 and CDR2: SGHTA, FQGNSA. The V gene end was trimmed by 4 bases and the J gene end by 4 bases; junction bases not matched to a gene: 7. CDR3 in amino acids: CASSSSSGGLYNEQFF. The CDR3 DNA reads TGTGCCAGCAGCTCATCTAGCGGGGGTTTATACAATGAGCAGTTCTTC.

The V call is TRBV6-5, the J call TRBJ1-2; a weak D match, TRBD1 (6 bases). Between the trimmed V and J ends, which lost 0 bases and 8 bases, there was a span of 10 bases. The germline V gene has CDR1 MNHEY and CDR2 SVGAGI. This CDR3 spans 13 amino acids. DNA for the CDR3: TGTGCCAGCAGTTACTCACAGGGTCAGGGCTACACCTTC. Translation gives CASSYSQGQGYTF.

The chain links TRBV4-1 to TRBJ2-7; 9 bases match TRBD1. With V trimmed by 4 bases and J by 4 bases, 8 bases remained unmatched. Germline values: CDR1 MGHRA, CDR2 YSYEKL. The CDR3 is 15 residues long. The CDR3 region has the DNA TGCGCCAGCAGCCCGACGGGACAGGGACGGTACGAGCAGTACTTC. Encoded protein: CASSPTGQGRYEQYF.

V and J are TRBV11-2 and TRBJ2-2, with 12 bases matching TRBD2. Per the germline V gene, CDR1 is SGHAT and CDR2 is FQNNGV. With V trimmed by 3 bases and J by 6 bases, 2 bases remained unmatched. This CDR3 comprises 15 residues. The CDR3 loop reads CASSFRTSGAGELFF. DNA of the CDR3: TGTGCCAGCAGCTTTAGGACTAGCGGGGCCGGGGAGCTGTTTTTT. The full variable domain, rest sourced from reference TRBV11-2 and TRBJ2-2, is EAGVAQSPRYKIIEKRQSVAFWCNPISGHATLYWYQQILGQGPKLLIQFQNNGVVDDSQLPKDRFSAERLKGVDSTLKIQPAKLEDSAVYLCASSFRTSGAGELFFGEGSRLTVL.

J is TRBJ1-1 and V is TRBV6-5; a weak D match, TRBD1 (6 bases). V lost 7 bases, J lost 3 bases, and 15 bases lay in between. CDR1 and CDR2 from the germline V gene are MNHEY and SVGAGI. The length of the CDR3 is 14 residues. The CDR3 reads CASIDTGTYTEAFF. The DNA for the CDR3 is TGTGCCAGCATCGACACAGGGACCTACACTGAAGCTTTCTTT.

The chain carries TRBV20-1 and TRBJ2-5; D unclear. This CDR3 comprises 10 residues. The V end lost 5 bases, the J end lost 5 bases, and 6 bases lay between the germline ends. Germline assignment: CDR1 DFQATT and CDR2 SNEGSKA (reference sequence). The CDR3 here is CSAPRETQYF. CDR3 bases: TGCAGTGCTCCTCGGGAGACCCAGTACTTC.

The CDR3 region is CATQKNSYEQYF. The CDR3 region has the DNA TGTGCCACCCAGAAAAACTCCTACGAGCAGTACTTC. The chain combines TRBV25-1 with TRBJ2-7; D is ambiguous. Germline-derived CDR1 and CDR2 are MGHDK and SYGVNS. Trimming cost V 10 bases and J 0 bases, with 10 bases left between them. The CDR3 is 12 residues long.

The chain is built from TRBV18 and TRBJ2-1; TRBD1 matches 11 bases. CDR1 is KGHSH and CDR2 is LQKENI in the germline V gene. CDR3 length equals 15 residues. J was trimmed by 7 bases and V by 5 bases; bases with no gene match: 7. The CDR3 coding sequence is TGTGCCAGCTCAATGGGACAGGGGGTCTATAATGAGCAGTTCTTC. This gives the protein CASSMGQGVYNEQFF.

Note on this clone: Other DNA variants within this sample encode the same CDR3. The chain uses TRBV25-1 and TRBJ1-6; tentatively, D is TRBD1 (6 bases). Trimming stripped 4 bases from V and 6 bases from J, with 13 bases between. Germline assignment: CDR1 MGHDK and CDR2 SYGVNS. This CDR3 region has 15 residues. This CDR3 is CASSGWMDSNSPLHF. In DNA, the CDR3 is TGTGCCAGCAGTGGATGGATGGACAGTAATTCACCCCTCCACTTT. Using reference TRBV25-1 and TRBJ1-6 for the parts outside the CDR3, the full variable domain is EADIYQTPRYLVIGTGKKITLECSQTMGHDKMYWYQQDPGMELHLIHYSYGVNSTEKGDLSSESTVSRIRTEHFPLTLESARPSHTSQYLCASSGWMDSNSPLHFGNGTRLTVT.

This clone was counted a single time. The chain has TRBV18 and TRBJ2-5, with TRBD1 as a possible D gene (5 bases). Per the germline V gene, CDR1 is KGHSH and CDR2 is LQKENI. Trimming removed 0 bases at V and 9 bases at J, with 17 bases between. The CDR3 extends over 15 amino acids. CDR3 bases: TGTGCCAGCTCACCACCGGGCCCTGGGGAAGGGGCCCAGTACTTC. This translates into CASSPPGPGEGAQYF.

The chain has TRBV18 and TRBJ2-1, with 11 positions matching TRBD2. The CDR3 totals 16 residues. The germline V gene has CDR1 KGHSH and CDR2 LQKENI. Losses at the gene ends were 3 bases for V and 1 base for J; bases not matched to a gene: 2. CDR3 protein: CASSPTSGVSYNEQFF. The CDR3 region has the DNA TGTGCCAGCTCACCGACTAGCGGGGTGTCCTACAATGAGCAGTTCTTC.

There are a few counts of this clone. The chain links TRBV25-1 to TRBJ1-6; 8 bases line up with TRBD1. J lost 10 bases, V lost 4 bases, and 9 bases had no gene match. This CDR3 has 15 residues. Germline V gene lookup returns CDR1 MGHDK and CDR2 SYGVNS. CDR3 coding DNA: TGTGCCAGCAGTGCTTTCCAGGGGGCAGAGTCACCCCTCCACTTT. This sequence encodes CASSAFQGAESPLHF.

The chain carries TRBV2 and TRBJ1-6; TRBD1 matches at 8 bases. J gave up 9 bases and V 10 bases, and 5 bases lay outside the gene matches. Looked up from germline, CDR1 is SNHLY and CDR2 is FYNNEI. CDR3 length equals 12 residues. The CDR3 DNA reads as TGTGCCATAGGACAGGGTGGTTCACCCCTCCACTTT. This gives the protein CAIGQGGSPLHF.

The chain recombines TRBV5-1 with TRBJ1-1, with D perhaps TRBD1 (6 bases). Germline V CDR1 and CDR2: SGHRS, YFSETQ. Trimming removed 4 bases at V and 8 bases at J, with 15 bases between. This CDR3 is built from 13 residues. CDR3 region: CASSPTQGLEAFF. The CDR3 DNA reads TGCGCCAGCAGCCCTACCCAGGGGTTAGAAGCTTTCTTT. Drawing the rest from reference TRBV5-1 and TRBJ1-1, the complete variable domain is KAGVTQTPRYLIKTRGQQVTLSCSPISGHRSVSWYQQTPGQGLQFLFEYFSETQRNKGNFPGRFSGRQFSNSRSEMNVSTLELGDSALYLCASSPTQGLEAFFGQGTRLTVV.

This sequence joins TRBV7-8 and TRBJ1-4, with D perhaps TRBD1 (5 bases). The V gene's germline CDR1 is SGHVS and CDR2 FQNEAQ. The CDR3 sequence is 16 residues long. V shed 1 base and J shed 8 bases, with 17 bases lying between them. The CDR3 region has the DNA TGTGCCAGCAGCTTAGGGTGGGGCGGATTCGGCGAAAAACTGTTTTTT. This gives the protein CASSLGWGGFGEKLFF.